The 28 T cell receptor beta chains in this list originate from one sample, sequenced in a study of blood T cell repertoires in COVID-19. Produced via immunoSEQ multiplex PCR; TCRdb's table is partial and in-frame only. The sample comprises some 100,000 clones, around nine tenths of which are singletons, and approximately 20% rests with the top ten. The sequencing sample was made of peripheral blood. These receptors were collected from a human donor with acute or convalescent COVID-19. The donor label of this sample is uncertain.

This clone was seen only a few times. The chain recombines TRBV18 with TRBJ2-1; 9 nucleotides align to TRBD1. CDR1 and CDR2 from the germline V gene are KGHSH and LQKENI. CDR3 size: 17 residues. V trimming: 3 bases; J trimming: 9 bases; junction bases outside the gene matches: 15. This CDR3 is CASSPTQPGQGRSEQFF. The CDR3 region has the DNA TGTGCCAGCTCACCGACTCAACCGGGACAGGGTAGAAGTGAGCAGTTCTTC.

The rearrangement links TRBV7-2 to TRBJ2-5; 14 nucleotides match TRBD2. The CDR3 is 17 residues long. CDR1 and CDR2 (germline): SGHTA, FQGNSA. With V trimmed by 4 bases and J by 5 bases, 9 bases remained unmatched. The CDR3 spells CASSSRPRTSGRETQYF. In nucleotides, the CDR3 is TGTGCCAGCAGCTCGAGACCCAGGACTAGCGGGAGGGAGACCCAGTACTTC.

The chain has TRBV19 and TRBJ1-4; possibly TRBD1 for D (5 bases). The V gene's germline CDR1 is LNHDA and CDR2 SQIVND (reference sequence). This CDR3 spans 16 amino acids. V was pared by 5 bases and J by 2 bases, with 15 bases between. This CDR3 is CASSAAGWRTNEKLFF. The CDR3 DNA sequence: TGTGCCAGTAGTGCTGCAGGGTGGCGGACTAATGAAAAACTGTTTTTT.

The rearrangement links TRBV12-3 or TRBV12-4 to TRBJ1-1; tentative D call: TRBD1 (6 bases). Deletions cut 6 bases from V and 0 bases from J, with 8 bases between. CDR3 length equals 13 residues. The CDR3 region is CASSGQMNTEAFF. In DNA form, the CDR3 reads TGTGCCAGCAGCGGACAGATGAACACTGAAGCTTTCTTT.

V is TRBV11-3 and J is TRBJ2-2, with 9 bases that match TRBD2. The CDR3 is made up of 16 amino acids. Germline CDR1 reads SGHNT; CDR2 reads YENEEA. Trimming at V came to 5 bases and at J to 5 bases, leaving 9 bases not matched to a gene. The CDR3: CASSLFGTSRTGELFF. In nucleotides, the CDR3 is TGTGCCAGCAGCCTATTCGGGACTAGCAGGACCGGGGAGCTGTTTTTT.

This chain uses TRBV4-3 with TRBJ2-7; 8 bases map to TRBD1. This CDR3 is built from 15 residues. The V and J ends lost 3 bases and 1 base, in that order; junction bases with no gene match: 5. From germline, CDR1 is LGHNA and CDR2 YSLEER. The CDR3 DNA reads TGCGCCAGCAGCCAGTGGACAGGGAGATCCTACGAGCAGTACTTC. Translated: CASSQWTGRSYEQYF.

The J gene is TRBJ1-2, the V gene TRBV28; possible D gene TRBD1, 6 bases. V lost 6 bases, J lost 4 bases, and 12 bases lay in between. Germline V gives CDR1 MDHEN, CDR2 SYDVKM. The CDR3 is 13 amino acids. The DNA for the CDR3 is TGTGCCAGCAGCCTGACAGGCATCTATGGCTACACCTTC. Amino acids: CASSLTGIYGYTF.

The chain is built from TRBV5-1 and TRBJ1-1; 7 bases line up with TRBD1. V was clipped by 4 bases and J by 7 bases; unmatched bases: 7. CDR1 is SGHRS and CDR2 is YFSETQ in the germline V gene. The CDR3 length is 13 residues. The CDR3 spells CASSPRGIGEAFF. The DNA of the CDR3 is TGCGCCAGCAGCCCCAGGGGGATAGGTGAAGCTTTCTTT. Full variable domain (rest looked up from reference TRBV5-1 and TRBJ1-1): KAGVTQTPRYLIKTRGQQVTLSCSPISGHRSVSWYQQTPGQGLQFLFEYFSETQRNKGNFPGRFSGRQFSNSRSEMNVSTLELGDSALYLCASSPRGIGEAFFGQGTRLTVV.

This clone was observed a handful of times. The CDR3 here is CASSLEASTVVETQYF. CDR3 coding DNA: TGCGCCAGCAGCTTGGAAGCTAGCACCGTGGTCGAGACCCAGTACTTC. J is TRBJ2-5 and V is TRBV5-1, with D possibly being TRBD2 (5 bases). Trimming removed 0 bases from V and 5 bases from J, with 17 bases in between. CDR1 and CDR2 (germline): SGHRS, YFSETQ. This CDR3 has 16 residues.

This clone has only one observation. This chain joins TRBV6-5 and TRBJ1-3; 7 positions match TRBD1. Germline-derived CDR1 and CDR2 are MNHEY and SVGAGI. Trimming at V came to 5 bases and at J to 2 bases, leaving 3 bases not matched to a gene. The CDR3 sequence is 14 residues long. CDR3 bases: TGTGCCAGCAGTCGAGACAGGGCTGGAAACACCATATATTTT. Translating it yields CASSRDRAGNTIYF.

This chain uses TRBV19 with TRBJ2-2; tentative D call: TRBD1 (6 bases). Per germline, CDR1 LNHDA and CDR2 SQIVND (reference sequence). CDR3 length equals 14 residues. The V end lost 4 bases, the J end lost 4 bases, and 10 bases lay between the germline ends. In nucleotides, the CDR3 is TGTGCCAGTAGTACCGGGACATTCACCGGGGAGCTGTTTTTT. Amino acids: CASSTGTFTGELFF.

The chain's CDR3 is CASSPGGTRAYEQYF. The CDR3 DNA reads TGTGCCAGCAGTCCGGGCGGGACTCGAGCCTACGAGCAGTACTTC. The chain uses TRBV28 and TRBJ2-7; perhaps TRBD2 as D (6 bases). Germline CDR1 MDHEN, CDR2 SYDVKM. CDR3 size: 15 residues. Trimming cost V 5 bases and J 2 bases, with 16 bases left between them.

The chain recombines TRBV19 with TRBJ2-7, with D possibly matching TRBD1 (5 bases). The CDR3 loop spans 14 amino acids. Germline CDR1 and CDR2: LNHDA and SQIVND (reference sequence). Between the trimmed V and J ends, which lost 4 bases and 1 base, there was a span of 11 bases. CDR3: CASSKTGSSYEQYF. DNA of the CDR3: TGTGCCAGTAGTAAAACAGGTTCGTCCTACGAGCAGTACTTC.

Written as DNA, the CDR3 is TGCGCCAGCAGCTTGTTGACTAGCGGGGGGCCGAACGACAATGAGCAGTTCTTC. It specifies CASSLLTSGGPNDNEQFF. The chain couples TRBV5-1 to TRBJ2-1; 13 bases agree with TRBD2. V shed 1 base, J shed 5 bases, and the junction held 9 bases outside the gene matches. Germline V lookup: CDR1 SGHRS, CDR2 YFSETQ. The CDR3 has 18 residues.

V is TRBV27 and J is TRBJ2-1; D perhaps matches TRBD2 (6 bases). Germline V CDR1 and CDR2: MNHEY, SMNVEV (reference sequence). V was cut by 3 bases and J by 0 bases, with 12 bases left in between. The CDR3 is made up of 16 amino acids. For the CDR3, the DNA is TGTGCCAGCAGTTTTCGGGGACTGTCCTCCTACAATGAGCAGTTCTTC. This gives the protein CASSFRGLSSYNEQFF.

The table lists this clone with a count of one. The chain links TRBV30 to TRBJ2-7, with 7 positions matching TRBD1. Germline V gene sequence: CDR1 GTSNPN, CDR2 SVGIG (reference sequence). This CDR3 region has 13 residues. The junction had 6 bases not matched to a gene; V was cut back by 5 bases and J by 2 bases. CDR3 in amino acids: CAWSRGQTYEQYF. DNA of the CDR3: TGTGCCTGGTCCCGGGGACAGACCTACGAGCAGTACTTC.

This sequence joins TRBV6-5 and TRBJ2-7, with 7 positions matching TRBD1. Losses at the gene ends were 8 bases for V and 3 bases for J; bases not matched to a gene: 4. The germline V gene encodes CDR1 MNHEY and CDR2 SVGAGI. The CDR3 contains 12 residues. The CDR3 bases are TGTGCCAGCGGGGACAGACTCTACGAGCAGTACTTC. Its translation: CASGDRLYEQYF.

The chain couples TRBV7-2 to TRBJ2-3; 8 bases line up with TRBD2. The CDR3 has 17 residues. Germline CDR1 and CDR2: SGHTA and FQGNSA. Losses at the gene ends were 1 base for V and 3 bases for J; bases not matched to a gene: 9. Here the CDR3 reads CASSLVWGGGRTDTQYF. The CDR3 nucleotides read TGTGCCAGCAGCTTAGTGTGGGGCGGGGGGCGAACAGATACGCAGTATTTT.

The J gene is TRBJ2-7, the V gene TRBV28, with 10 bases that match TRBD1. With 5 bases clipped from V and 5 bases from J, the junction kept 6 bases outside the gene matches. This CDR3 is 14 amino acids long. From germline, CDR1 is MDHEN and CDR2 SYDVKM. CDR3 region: CASSRRQGADEQYF. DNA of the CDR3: TGTGCCAGCAGTCGTAGACAGGGGGCGGACGAGCAGTACTTC.

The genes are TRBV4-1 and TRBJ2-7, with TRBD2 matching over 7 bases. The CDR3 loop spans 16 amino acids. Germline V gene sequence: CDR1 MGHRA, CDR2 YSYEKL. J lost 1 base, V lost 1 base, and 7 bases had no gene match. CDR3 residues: CASSQVWREQSYEQYF. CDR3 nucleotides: TGCGCCAGCAGCCAAGTTTGGCGGGAGCAATCCTACGAGCAGTACTTC.

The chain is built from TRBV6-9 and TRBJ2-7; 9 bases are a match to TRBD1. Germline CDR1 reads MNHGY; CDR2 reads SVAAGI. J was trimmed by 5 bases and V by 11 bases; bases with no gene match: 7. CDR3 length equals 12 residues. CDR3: CAGGTGCNEQYF. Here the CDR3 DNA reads TGTGCCGGCGGGACAGGGTGCAACGAGCAGTACTTC.

CDR3 sequence: CASSEDRGYGYTF. The CDR3 bases are TGCGCCAGCAGTGAGGACCGAGGCTATGGCTACACCTTC. The gene calls are TRBV10-2 and TRBJ1-2; D uncertain. Germline lookup yields CDR1 WSHSY and CDR2 SAAADI. V was shortened by 2 bases and J by 4 bases, with 8 bases between the two germline ends. The CDR3 is 13 residues long.

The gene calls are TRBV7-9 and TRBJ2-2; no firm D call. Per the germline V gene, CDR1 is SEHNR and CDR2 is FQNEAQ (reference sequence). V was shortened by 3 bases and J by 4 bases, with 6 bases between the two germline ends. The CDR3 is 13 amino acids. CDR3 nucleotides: TGTGCCAGCAGCTTCTCTTTCACCGGGGAGCTGTTTTTT. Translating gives CASSFSFTGELFF. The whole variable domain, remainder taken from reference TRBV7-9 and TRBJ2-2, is DTGVSQNPRHKITKRGQNVTFRCDPISEHNRLYWYRQTLGQGPEFLTYFQNEAQLEKSRLLSDRFSAERPKGSFSTLEIQRTEQGDSAMYLCASSFSFTGELFFGEGSRLTVL.

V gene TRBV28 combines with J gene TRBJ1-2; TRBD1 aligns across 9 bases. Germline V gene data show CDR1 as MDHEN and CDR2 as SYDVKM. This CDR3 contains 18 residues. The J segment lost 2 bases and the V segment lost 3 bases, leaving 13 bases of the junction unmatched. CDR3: CASSFPNRGPINNYGYTF. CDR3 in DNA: TGTGCCAGCAGTTTCCCTAACAGGGGGCCGATTAACAACTATGGCTACACCTTC.

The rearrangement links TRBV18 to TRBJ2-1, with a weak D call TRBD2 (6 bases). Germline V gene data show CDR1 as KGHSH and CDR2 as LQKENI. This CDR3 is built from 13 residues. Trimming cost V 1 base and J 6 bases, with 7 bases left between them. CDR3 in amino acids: CASSPLSGNEQFF. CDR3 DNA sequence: TGTGCCAGCTCACCACTTAGCGGCAATGAGCAGTTCTTC.

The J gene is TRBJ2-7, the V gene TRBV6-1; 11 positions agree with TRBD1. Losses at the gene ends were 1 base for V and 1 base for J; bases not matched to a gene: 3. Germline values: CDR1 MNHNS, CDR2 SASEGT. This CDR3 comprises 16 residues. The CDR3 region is CASSEGGTGGSYEQYF. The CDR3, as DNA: TGTGCCAGCAGTGAAGGCGGGACAGGGGGTTCCTACGAGCAGTACTTC.

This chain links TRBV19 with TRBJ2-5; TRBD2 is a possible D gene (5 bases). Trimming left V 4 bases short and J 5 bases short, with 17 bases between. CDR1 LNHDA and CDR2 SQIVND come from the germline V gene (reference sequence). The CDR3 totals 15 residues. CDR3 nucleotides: TGTGCCAGTAGTACCACTTCGGGGTCCTTGGAGACCCAGTACTTC. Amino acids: CASSTTSGSLETQYF.

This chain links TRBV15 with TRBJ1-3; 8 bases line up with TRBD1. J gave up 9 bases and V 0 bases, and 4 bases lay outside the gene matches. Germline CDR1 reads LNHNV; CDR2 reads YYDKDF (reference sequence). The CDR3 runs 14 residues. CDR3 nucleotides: TGTGCCACCAGCAGAGATCAGGGGGCGGCCACCATATATTTT. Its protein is CATSRDQGAATIYF.